The 27 T cell receptor beta chains reported below all come from one sample, sequenced in a study of human T cells and chemical hapten exposure. TCRdb reanalysed the RACE reads using MiXCR and keeps one entry per CDR3 protein. The data show approximately 97,000 distinct CDR3 sequences, 9.5% to 12% seen once. The time point was: patch test 2, 6 weeks after DPC sensitization. Treatment defined: therapeutic diphenylcyclopropenone sensitization with weekly scalp DPC. Sequenced here: whole blood, sampled in connection with sensitization to the hapten diphenylcyclopropenone (DPC). The receptor source for this set is a woman in her forties with alopecia areata. Some clones in this sample may be carry-over from other donors' samples.

The chain couples TRBV10-2 to TRBJ1-2; 7 bases are a match to TRBD1. Trimming took 2 bases from V and 7 from J; bases not matched to a gene: 7. Germline V CDR1 and CDR2: WSHSY, SAAADI. CDR3 length equals 14 residues. The CDR3 loop is CASSETTGSIGYTF. The DNA for the CDR3 is TGCGCCAGCAGTGAGACGACAGGGTCGATTGGCTACACCTTC.

At least ten counts were recorded for this clonotype. V and J are TRBV9 and TRBJ2-7; D gene ambiguous. Germline lookup yields CDR1 SGDLS and CDR2 YYNGEE. This CDR3 region has 14 residues. The V end lost 0 bases, the J end lost 6 bases, and 13 bases lay between the germline ends. DNA for the CDR3: TGTGCCAGCAGCGTAGCCCAAGGGCCGGGCGAGCAGTACTTC. Translated, it gives CASSVAQGPGEQYF.

This clonotype was counted at least ten times. CDR3 nucleotides: TGTGCCAGCAGCTTGGAAGGGTCGGGCTACAATGAGCAGTTCTTC. Residues: CASSLEGSGYNEQFF. The rearrangement uses TRBV5-4 and TRBJ2-1; no definite D call. Germline V lookup: CDR1 SGHNT, CDR2 YYREEE (reference sequence). The CDR3 is 15 amino acids. Between the trimmed V and J ends, which lost 0 bases and 3 bases, there was a span of 10 bases.

At least ten counts were recorded for this clonotype. This rearrangement joins TRBV6-2 or TRBV6-3 to TRBJ1-1, with 9 positions matching TRBD1. The CDR3 extends over 13 amino acids. V was clipped by 5 bases and J by 10 bases; unmatched bases: 8. Germline V gene data show CDR1 as MNHEY and CDR2 as SVGEGT. The CDR3 DNA is TGTGCCAGCAGTCGGGACAGGGTCGGGGTAGCTTTCTTT. Its protein is CASSRDRVGVAFF.

This clonotype was observed many times. The CDR3 coding sequence is TGTGCCAGCAGCTTGGGGTCTGGGACGGAGGATTTCTTT. Protein product: CASSLGSGTEDFF. This chain uses TRBV5-6 with TRBJ1-1, with D possibly being TRBD1 (5 bases). Germline lookup yields CDR1 SGHDT and CDR2 YYEEEE. CDR3 length equals 13 residues. Trimming took 0 bases from V and 13 from J, leaving 16 bases between them.

This chain uses TRBV7-9 with TRBJ2-2; D is perhaps TRBD2 (6 bases). CDR3 length equals 17 residues. CDR1 and CDR2 from the germline V gene are SEHNR and FQNEAQ (reference sequence). V lost 0 bases and J 3 bases, leaving 14 bases between the germline ends. CDR3 in amino acids: CASSLAMAGRHTGELFF. DNA for the CDR3: TGTGCCAGCAGCTTAGCTATGGCGGGACGACACACCGGGGAGCTGTTTTTT.

The chain joins TRBV25-1 to TRBJ2-7; D is uncertain. CDR3 size: 15 residues. V gave up 2 bases and J gave up 0 bases, with 11 bases separating them. Germline-derived CDR1 and CDR2 are MGHDK and SYGVNS. The CDR3 DNA reads TGTGCCAGCAGTGAAAACGGCGTTACCTCCTACGAGCAGTACTTC. This encodes CASSENGVTSYEQYF.

This clonotype was observed at least ten times. This chain joins TRBV7-2 and TRBJ2-3, with 7 bases matching TRBD2. V shed 2 bases, J shed 1 base, and the junction held 9 bases outside the gene matches. This CDR3 region has 17 residues. Germline loops: CDR1 SGHTA, CDR2 FQGNSA. CDR3 DNA sequence: TGTGCCAGCAGCTTAAGTGGTCGAGCGGGGCGCACAGATACGCAGTATTTT. Encoded protein: CASSLSGRAGRTDTQYF.

The V gene is TRBV3-1, the J gene TRBJ1-1, with unresolved D. The V gene lost 1 base and the J gene lost 4 bases, with 10 bases spanning the gap. The CDR3 is 14 residues long. The germline V gene has CDR1 LGHDT and CDR2 YNNKEL (reference sequence). The CDR3 bases are TGTGCCAGCAGCCAAGGGGGATCTCTCACTGAAGCTTTCTTT. This sequence encodes CASSQGGSLTEAFF.

The chain has TRBV9 and TRBJ2-7; D might be TRBD1 or TRBD2, each matching 5 bases. The germline V gene encodes CDR1 SGDLS and CDR2 YYNGEE. This CDR3 region has 13 residues. V was shortened by 4 bases and J by 5 bases, with 13 bases between the two germline ends. CDR3 in amino acids: CASSLGPSDEQYF. CDR3 DNA: TGTGCCAGCAGCTTGGGACCCAGCGACGAGCAGTACTTC.

This clonotype was seen ten or more times. The chain joins TRBV6-2 or TRBV6-3 to TRBJ2-1, with 8 bases lining up with TRBD2. In germline, CDR1 is MNHEY, CDR2 SVGEGT. The V and J ends lost 5 bases and 9 bases, in that order; junction bases with no gene match: 18. The CDR3 spans 17 residues. CDR3 in amino acids: CASSPLPGPGGVVEQFF. CDR3 nucleotides: TGTGCCAGCAGTCCCCTCCCGGGACCCGGGGGGGTTGTTGAGCAGTTCTTC.

This clonotype showed up many times. The gene calls are TRBV3-1 and TRBJ2-1, with 14 bases lining up with TRBD2. V lost 4 bases to trimming and J lost 10 bases; unmatched junction nucleotides: 9. The CDR3 has 16 residues. The V gene's germline CDR1 is LGHDT and CDR2 YNNKEL (reference sequence). The CDR3 DNA reads TGTGCCAGCAGCCCCCCGGGACTAGCGGGAGCTGGGGAGCAGTTCTTC. This sequence encodes CASSPPGLAGAGEQFF.

This clonotype was recorded a few times. The V gene is TRBV6-5, the J gene TRBJ2-7; 8 positions agree with TRBD1. Losses at the gene ends were 6 bases for V and 1 base for J; bases not matched to a gene: 5. This CDR3 region has 14 residues. Germline loops: CDR1 MNHEY, CDR2 SVGAGI. The DNA for the CDR3 is TGTGCCAGCAGGAGGGACAGGCAATCCTACGAGCAGTACTTC. Its translation is CASRRDRQSYEQYF.

There are many counts of this clonotype. This chain uses TRBV5-1 with TRBJ2-1, with 10 bases matching TRBD2. Unmatched junction bases numbered 5, after V lost 0 bases and J lost 2 bases. The length of the CDR3 is 17 residues. Germline-derived CDR1 and CDR2 are SGHRS and YFSETQ. In DNA, the CDR3 is TGCGCCAGCAGCTTGGGGCTAGCGGGGGTACCCTACAATGAGCAGTTCTTC. Amino acid sequence: CASSLGLAGVPYNEQFF.

This clonotype was counted a few times. The chain is built from TRBV29-1 and TRBJ2-7; no clear D gene. Between the trimmed V and J ends, which lost 0 bases and 2 bases, there was a span of 8 bases. Germline V gene lookup returns CDR1 SQVTM and CDR2 ANQGSEA. This CDR3 has 13 residues. The CDR3 region is CSVEDVTTYEQYF. CDR3 nucleotide sequence: TGCAGCGTTGAAGACGTCACCACCTACGAGCAGTACTTC.

This clonotype has a handful of counts. The V and J genes are TRBV5-6 and TRBJ1-1, with D possibly TRBD1 on 6 matching bases. Germline-derived CDR1 and CDR2 are SGHDT and YYEEEE. The germline V and J ends were trimmed by 2 bases and 1 base, with 12 bases remaining between them. The length of the CDR3 is 15 residues. This chain's CDR3 is CASSFDRIRNTEAFF. The CDR3 nucleotides read TGTGCCAGCAGCTTCGACAGGATCAGGAACACTGAAGCTTTCTTT.

This clonotype has just one count. The chain employs TRBV30 and TRBJ1-3; D not certain. The CDR3 consists of 14 residues. Germline V lookup: CDR1 GTSNPN, CDR2 SVGIG (reference sequence). The germline V and J ends were trimmed by 2 bases and 0 bases, with 8 bases remaining between them. DNA of the CDR3: TGTGCCTGGAGTCTAACGGGCTCTGGAAACACCATATATTTT. Its translation is CAWSLTGSGNTIYF.

The chain employs TRBV18 and TRBJ1-6; no clear D gene. Germline CDR1 KGHSH, CDR2 LQKENI. Trimming shortened V by 4 bases and J by 10 bases, and 23 bases separated the two germline ends. CDR3 length: 17 residues. CDR3 DNA sequence: TGTGCCAGCTCACTGCTACAACAATCCCTCCTTCCCTCACCCCTCCACTTT. This translates into CASSLLQQSLLPSPLHF.

This clonotype was detected many times. The rearrangement links TRBV5-5 to TRBJ2-3; D might be TRBD2 (5 bases). The CDR3 length is 14 residues. Between the trimmed V and J ends, which lost 4 bases and 4 bases, there was a span of 13 bases. The V gene's germline CDR1 is SGHKS and CDR2 YYEKEE (reference sequence). CDR3 sequence: CASSLDSVSDTQYF. The CDR3, as DNA: TGTGCCAGCAGCCTGGACTCCGTCTCAGATACGCAGTATTTT.

Regarding this clonotype: One end of the junction fails to match germline, which may point to a read error. The chain combines TRBV6-2 or TRBV6-3 with TRBJ2-1; D is ambiguous. Looked up from germline, CDR1 is MNHEY and CDR2 is SVGEGT. The CDR3 sequence is 12 residues long. CDR3 sequence: CASSYTGNGQFF. The CDR3 DNA is TGTGCCAGCAGTTACACTGGGAATGGGCAGTTCTTC.

The V and J genes are TRBV2 and TRBJ2-1, with 10 bases aligning to TRBD2. This CDR3 is built from 16 residues. In germline, CDR1 is SNHLY, CDR2 FYNNEI. J lost 2 bases, V lost 7 bases, and 8 bases had no gene match. In nucleotides, the CDR3 is TGTGCCAGCATAACACCCGGGACTAGCGCCTACAATGAGCAGTTCTTC. Translation gives CASITPGTSAYNEQFF.

This clonotype appeared many times. The chain recombines TRBV7-6 with TRBJ2-1, with 10 bases fitting TRBD1. Germline trimming cut 0 bases from V and 2 bases from J; bases unmatched to any gene: 22. This CDR3 contains 23 residues. Germline assignment: CDR1 SGHVS and CDR2 FNYEAQ. CDR3 in DNA: TGTGCCAGCAGCTTAGCGACGCCCCGGACAGGGGGTGACGGGAGAGGACCCTACAATGAGCAGTTCTTC. Encoded protein: CASSLATPRTGGDGRGPYNEQFF. Full variable domain (missing parts from reference TRBV7-6 and TRBJ2-1): GAGVSQSPRYKVTKRGQDVALRCDPISGHVSLYWYRQALGQGPEFLTYFNYEAQQDKSGLPNDRFSAERPEGSISTLTIQRTEQRDSAMYRCASSLATPRTGGDGRGPYNEQFFGPGTRLTVL.

The J gene is TRBJ1-2, the V gene TRBV30; 7 bases map to TRBD1. Germline V gene sequence: CDR1 GTSNPN, CDR2 SVGIG (reference sequence). The CDR3 totals 12 residues. V shed 4 bases and J 6 bases; nucleotides not matched to a gene: 5. The CDR3 bases are TGTGCCTGGATGAAGGGGGCAAATGGCTACACCTTC. It encodes CAWMKGANGYTF. Based on the CDR3 plus reference TRBV30 and TRBJ1-2, the full variable domain is SQTIHQWPATLVQPVGSPLSLECTVEGTSNPNLYWYRQAAGRGLQLLFYSVGIGQISSEVPQNLSASRPQDRQFILSSKKLLLSDSGFYLCAWMKGANGYTFGSGTRLTVV.

This clonotype was counted at least ten times. The chain links TRBV27 to TRBJ2-3; D call uncertain. The CDR3 loop spans 12 amino acids. Germline V lookup: CDR1 MNHEY, CDR2 SMNVEV (reference sequence). Between the trimmed V and J ends, which lost 5 bases and 2 bases, there was a span of 5 bases. The CDR3 region is CASSPNTDTQYF. CDR3 nucleotide sequence: TGTGCCAGCAGTCCGAACACAGATACGCAGTATTTT.

This clonotype has ten or more counts. The chain links TRBV3-1 to TRBJ2-2; weak D call: TRBD2 (7 bases). Germline CDR1 LGHDT, CDR2 YNNKEL (reference sequence). V was cut by 7 bases and J by 3 bases, with 15 bases left in between. CDR3 length equals 15 residues. CDR3 protein: CASTQGRGYTGELFF. The CDR3 DNA follows: TGTGCCAGCACCCAGGGGCGGGGGTACACCGGGGAGCTGTTTTTT. The full variable domain, with the rest looked up from reference TRBV3-1 and TRBJ2-2, is DTAVSQTPKYLVTQMGNDKSIKCEQNLGHDTMYWYKQDSKKFLKIMFSYNNKELIINETVPNRFSPKSPDKAHLNLHINSLELGDSAVYFCASTQGRGYTGELFFGEGSRLTVL.

This clonotype has just a few counts. This chain links TRBV29-1 with TRBJ2-7; possibly TRBD2 for D (6 bases). With 7 bases removed from V and 7 bases from J, the gap between germline ends came to 20 bases. CDR3 size: 13 residues. CDR1 and CDR2 from the germline V gene are SQVTM and ANQGSEA. This CDR3 reads CSAGRGTTGEQYF. CDR3 bases: TGCAGCGCTGGGCGGGGTACTACTGGGGAGCAGTACTTC.

This clonotype was counted only a few times. This chain joins TRBV14 and TRBJ2-3; 7 nucleotides match TRBD1. The CDR3 has 15 residues. Trimming at V came to 4 bases and at J to 0 bases, leaving 4 bases not matched to a gene. CDR1 and CDR2 from the germline V gene are SGHDN and FVKESK. This chain's CDR3 is CASSPGGVSTDTQYF. In DNA, the CDR3 is TGTGCCAGCAGCCCAGGGGGAGTTAGCACAGATACGCAGTATTTT.